A single sample gave rise to the 27 T cell receptor beta chains below, sequenced in a study of T cell changes during pregnancy in multiple sclerosis. Clones were read by immunoSEQ multiplex PCR, and TCRdb kept only the in-frame ones, dropping some. Of tens of thousands of clones in the sample, roughly 90% were seen once. Specimen: peripheral blood, collected in the third trimester of pregnancy. These TCRs come from a female donor with multiple sclerosis, enrolled in a pregnancy study.

This CDR3 is CASSEGAPGTEAFF. The CDR3 DNA follows: TGTGCCAGCAGTGAAGGGGCGCCCGGCACTGAAGCTTTCTTT. This rearrangement joins TRBV2 to TRBJ1-1; no firm D call. Per the germline V gene, CDR1 is SNHLY and CDR2 is FYNNEI. Trimming took off 1 base at V and 4 bases at J, with 10 bases between the two ends. This CDR3 is 14 amino acids long.

The CDR3 DNA sequence: TGTGCCAGCAGCTCAGGACAGGGTTGGGAGGATACGCAGTATTTT. It specifies CASSSGQGWEDTQYF. V is TRBV5-8 and J is TRBJ2-3, with 8 bases aligning to TRBD1. V was pared by 3 bases and J by 6 bases, with 9 bases of the junction left unmatched. Germline V gene data show CDR1 as SGHTS and CDR2 as YDEGEE. This CDR3 is built from 15 residues. Filled out from reference TRBV5-8 and TRBJ2-3, the complete variable domain reads EAGVTQSPTHLIKTRGQQATLRCSPISGHTSVYWYQQALGLGLQFLLWYDEGEERNRGNFPPRFSGRQFPNYSSELNVNALELEDSALYLCASSSGQGWEDTQYFGPGTRLTVL.

This clone was picked up one time. The rearrangement uses TRBV29-1 and TRBJ2-5; 9 nucleotides agree with TRBD2. Looked up from germline, CDR1 is SQVTM and CDR2 is ANQGSEA. V dropped 6 bases and J dropped 2; count of bases not matched to a gene: 1. The CDR3 has 12 amino acids. This chain's CDR3 is CSVLAGQETQYF. The CDR3 nucleotides are TGCAGCGTCCTAGCGGGGCAAGAGACCCAGTACTTC.

This rearrangement joins TRBV18 to TRBJ1-2; D ambiguous. V lost 3 bases to trimming and J lost 6 bases, with 11 bases between them. Germline V gene lookup returns CDR1 KGHSH and CDR2 LQKENI. The CDR3 spans 13 residues. The CDR3 DNA is TGTGCCAGCTCACCGAATAAGGGAGATGGCTACACCTTC. It is translated as CASSPNKGDGYTF.

The CDR3 region has the DNA TGTGCCAGTACCAAATCTACAGGGGGATGGAACTATGGCTACACCTTC. Amino acid sequence: CASTKSTGGWNYGYTF. The V call is TRBV19, the J call TRBJ1-2; 8 bases align to TRBD1. In germline, CDR1 is LNHDA, CDR2 SQIVND (reference sequence). V gave up 7 bases and J gave up 2 bases; unmatched junction bases: 12. This CDR3 comprises 16 residues.

This clone was observed a handful of times. The J gene is TRBJ2-7, the V gene TRBV5-1; TRBD1 matches 9 bases. After removal of 3 bases from V and 1 base from J, the junction contained 5 bases not matched to a gene. Looked up from germline, CDR1 is SGHRS and CDR2 is YFSETQ. The CDR3 has 15 amino acids. The CDR3 region has the DNA TGCGCCAGCAGCTCCCGACAGGGGGTTTCCTACGAGCAGTACTTC. Translation: CASSSRQGVSYEQYF. The full variable domain, with the rest looked up from reference TRBV5-1 and TRBJ2-7, is KAGVTQTPRYLIKTRGQQVTLSCSPISGHRSVSWYQQTPGQGLQFLFEYFSETQRNKGNFPGRFSGRQFSNSRSEMNVSTLELGDSALYLCASSSRQGVSYEQYFGPGTRLTVT.

V usage is TRBV21-1 and J usage is TRBJ2-1; the table's D call TRBD1 went unverified against the DNA. TRBV21-1 is recorded as a pseudogene. The CDR3 covers 14 residues. CDR3 amino acids: CASTQHTGLNEQFF. The CDR3 DNA follows: TGTGCCAGCACCCAACACACAGGCTTGAATGAGCAGTTCTTC.

Only one count was recorded for this clone. V gene TRBV27 combines with J gene TRBJ2-2; maybe TRBD2 (5 bases). The CDR3 loop spans 12 amino acids. V was shortened by 9 bases and J by 3 bases, with 8 bases between the two germline ends. Germline V gives CDR1 MNHEY, CDR2 SMNVEV (reference sequence). CDR3 protein: CARDFYTGELFF. CDR3 nucleotides: TGTGCCAGGGACTTTTACACCGGGGAGCTGTTTTTT.

The chain is built from TRBV2 and TRBJ1-2, with a tentative D call TRBD1 (6 bases). The CDR3 covers 14 residues. CDR1 is SNHLY and CDR2 is FYNNEI in the germline V gene. V was clipped by 5 bases and J by 5 bases, with 15 bases between them. CDR3 sequence (DNA): TGTGCCAGCAGTCTCGACAGGTCTGGTTATGGCTACACCTTC. It codes for CASSLDRSGYGYTF. The whole variable domain, remainder taken from reference TRBV2 and TRBJ1-2, is EPEVTQTPSHQVTQMGQEVILRCVPISNHLYFYWYRQILGQKVEFLVSFYNNEISEKSEIFDDQFSVERPDGSNFTLKIRSTKLEDSAMYFCASSLDRSGYGYTFGSGTRLTVV.

The genes are TRBV5-6 and TRBJ1-6; D unclear. V lost 0 bases to trimming and J lost 0 bases, with 10 bases between them. In germline, CDR1 is SGHDT, CDR2 YYEEEE. The length of the CDR3 is 17 residues. DNA for the CDR3: TGTGCCAGCAGCTTGGCCCCAGTCAGCTCCTATAATTCACCCCTCCACTTT. This encodes CASSLAPVSSYNSPLHF.

The chain links TRBV28 to TRBJ2-3; 9 bases align to TRBD2. The CDR3 consists of 16 residues. Germline V gene data show CDR1 as MDHEN and CDR2 as SYDVKM. The V gene end was trimmed by 1 base and the J gene end by 4 bases; junction bases not matched to a gene: 6. This CDR3 is CASSLSGAGGPDTQYF. CDR3 coding DNA: TGTGCCAGCAGTTTATCAGGAGCGGGGGGACCAGATACGCAGTATTTT.

The chain has TRBV4-1 and TRBJ1-2; TRBD1 aligns across 7 bases. The V gene end was trimmed by 4 bases and the J gene end by 2 bases; junction bases not matched to a gene: 4. Germline V gene data show CDR1 as MGHRA and CDR2 as YSYEKL. The CDR3 is 14 amino acids. For the CDR3, the DNA is TGCGCCAGCAGCCGAGGACAGGAAAACTATGGCTACACCTTC. Translating it yields CASSRGQENYGYTF.

This rearrangement joins TRBV2 to TRBJ2-7, with 7 bases aligning to TRBD1. With 6 bases clipped from V and 5 bases from J, the junction kept 7 bases outside the gene matches. The CDR3 runs 13 residues. CDR1 and CDR2 (germline): SNHLY, FYNNEI. This CDR3 is CASRERQGNEQYF. The CDR3, as DNA: TGTGCCAGCAGGGAACGACAGGGAAACGAGCAGTACTTC.

V is TRBV9 and J is TRBJ2-7, with TRBD2 matching 8 bases. The germline V gene encodes CDR1 SGDLS and CDR2 YYNGEE. V lost 1 base and J lost 1; bases outside the gene matches: 4. The CDR3 has 15 residues. The CDR3 region is CASSVRSGGSYEQYF. In DNA, the CDR3 is TGTGCCAGCAGCGTAAGGAGCGGGGGTTCCTACGAGCAGTACTTC.

V usage is TRBV5-6 and J usage is TRBJ1-6, with no clear D. This CDR3 is 14 amino acids long. CDR1 SGHDT and CDR2 YYEEEE come from the germline V gene. V gave up 1 base and J gave up 8 bases, with 10 bases separating them. The CDR3 sequence: CASSLNKFYSPLHF. The CDR3 coding sequence is TGTGCCAGCAGCTTGAACAAGTTTTATTCACCCCTCCACTTT.

This clone appeared a few times. The rearrangement joins TRBV25-1 to TRBJ1-2, with TRBD1 matching 8 bases. V lost 5 bases to trimming and J lost 3 bases; unmatched junction nucleotides: 8. Per the germline V gene, CDR1 is MGHDK and CDR2 is SYGVNS. The CDR3 spans 15 residues. DNA for the CDR3: TGTGCCAGCAGTCCTCAAAACAGGGGGGACTATGGCTACACCTTC. Its translation is CASSPQNRGDYGYTF.

The chain combines TRBV19 with TRBJ2-7; 8 bases are a match to TRBD2. Germline V gene lookup returns CDR1 LNHDA and CDR2 SQIVND (reference sequence). V was clipped by 5 bases and J by 0 bases; unmatched bases: 12. This CDR3 region has 17 residues. The CDR3 bases are TGTGCCAGTAGTGCCCGGAGTCTCGGGGGGGGCTCCTACGAGCAGTACTTC. Translated, it gives CASSARSLGGGSYEQYF.

CDR3: CASSLGVGAGGTDTQYF. The CDR3 DNA follows: TGCGCCAGCAGCTTGGGTGTCGGGGCGGGGGGCACAGATACGCAGTATTTT. This chain uses TRBV5-1 with TRBJ2-3; TRBD2 agrees at 7 bases. The CDR3 totals 17 residues. From germline, CDR1 is SGHRS and CDR2 YFSETQ. V trimming: 0 bases; J trimming: 1 base; junction bases outside the gene matches: 8.

The genes are TRBV19 and TRBJ1-2; 7 nucleotides match TRBD1. The CDR3 runs to 13 residues. V shed 4 bases and J 8 bases; nucleotides not matched to a gene: 7. Germline-derived CDR1 and CDR2 are LNHDA and SQIVND (reference sequence). The CDR3 protein is CASSRDRAYGYTF. DNA for the CDR3: TGTGCCAGTAGTAGAGACAGGGCTTACGGCTACACCTTC. Combining the CDR3 with reference TRBV19 and TRBJ1-2 gives the whole variable domain DGGITQSPKYLFRKEGQNVTLSCEQNLNHDAMYWYRQDPGQGLRLIYYSQIVNDFQKGDIAEGYSVSREKKESFPLTVTSAQKNPTAFYLCASSRDRAYGYTFGSGTRLTVV.

This clone was seen only a few times. The V gene is TRBV27, the J gene TRBJ2-7, with TRBD1 matching 10 bases. The CDR3 has 16 residues. J was trimmed by 0 bases and V by 4 bases; bases with no gene match: 6. The germline gives CDR1 MNHEY, CDR2 SMNVEV (reference sequence). CDR3 in DNA: TGTGCCAGCAGTTCGCCGGGACAGGGGACCTCCTACGAGCAGTACTTC. Protein sequence: CASSSPGQGTSYEQYF.

The J gene is TRBJ1-2, the V gene TRBV20-1, with D tentatively TRBD1 (5 bases). Germline V gene lookup returns CDR1 DFQATT and CDR2 SNEGSKA (reference sequence). The CDR3 runs 10 residues. Trimming pared 3 bases from V and 8 bases from J, leaving 7 bases between. In DNA form, the CDR3 reads TGCAGTGCTAGGCCAGGGGGCTACACCTTC. Encoded protein: CSARPGGYTF.

This chain uses TRBV5-1 with TRBJ1-6; D not resolved. The length of the CDR3 is 14 residues. Trimming removed 0 bases at V and 10 bases at J, with 11 bases between. Germline V lookup: CDR1 SGHRS, CDR2 YFSETQ. The CDR3 reads CASSLGQQASPLHF. The CDR3 DNA is TGCGCCAGCAGCTTGGGGCAGCAGGCATCACCCCTCCACTTT.

This rearrangement joins TRBV6-1 to TRBJ2-7; 10 bases fit TRBD1. Per germline, CDR1 MNHNS and CDR2 SASEGT. The CDR3 extends over 13 amino acids. J gave up 5 bases and V 6 bases, and 4 bases lay outside the gene matches. The CDR3 loop reads CASRGTGEDEQYF. CDR3 bases: TGTGCCAGCAGAGGGACAGGGGAAGACGAGCAGTACTTC.

The table lists this clone with a few counts. The chain couples TRBV7-9 to TRBJ1-1, with D unresolved. The CDR3 has 14 residues. V gave up 0 bases and J gave up 0 bases, with 5 bases separating them. Germline V lookup: CDR1 SEHNR, CDR2 FQNEAQ (reference sequence). This CDR3 is CASSLAYVNTEAFF. The CDR3 nucleotides read TGTGCCAGCAGCTTAGCATATGTGAACACTGAAGCTTTCTTT. Variable domain in full (rest from reference TRBV7-9 and TRBJ1-1): DTGVSQNPRHKITKRGQNVTFRCDPISEHNRLYWYRQTLGQGPEFLTYFQNEAQLEKSRLLSDRFSAERPKGSFSTLEIQRTEQGDSAMYLCASSLAYVNTEAFFGQGTRLTVV.

A single count supports this clone. This sequence joins TRBV5-1 and TRBJ1-1, with unresolved D. The CDR3 consists of 13 residues. Per germline, CDR1 SGHRS and CDR2 YFSETQ. V shed 5 bases and J shed 2 bases, with 10 bases lying between them. The CDR3 nucleotides read TGCGCCAGCAGTATGACGGGAAACACTGAAGCTTTCTTT. This gives the protein CASSMTGNTEAFF.

V is TRBV2 and J is TRBJ2-3; D is possibly TRBD1 (6 bases). This CDR3 is built from 15 residues. Deletions cut 6 bases from V and 0 bases from J, with 13 bases between. Germline CDR1 and CDR2: SNHLY and FYNNEI. This CDR3 is CASSLQGFSTDTQYF. For the CDR3, the DNA is TGTGCCAGCAGCCTACAGGGATTCAGCACAGATACGCAGTATTTT.

The J gene is TRBJ1-2, the V gene TRBV5-5; 7 bases are shared with TRBD1. In germline, CDR1 is SGHKS, CDR2 YYEKEE (reference sequence). V gave up 4 bases and J gave up 8 bases; unmatched junction bases: 5. There are 12 residues in the CDR3. CDR3 DNA sequence: TGTGCCAGCAGCGAACCAGGGGGGGGCTACACCTTC. Translation gives CASSEPGGGYTF.